A single sample is the source of the 8 T cell receptor beta chains below, sequenced in a study of blood T cell repertoires in COVID-19. The protocol was immunoSEQ multiplex PCR, while the TCRdb copy is restricted to in-frame clones and leaves out a portion. The table includes more than 30,000 clones, 70% to 90% detected once. The material sequenced was peripheral blood. These receptors were taken from a man between 60 and 75 years old with active COVID-19.

V usage is TRBV24-1 and J usage is TRBJ2-3, with 7 bases aligning to TRBD2. The CDR3 is 14 amino acids. Germline V CDR1 and CDR2: KGHDR, SFDVKD. V gave up 4 bases and J gave up 5 bases; unmatched junction bases: 5. The CDR3: CATSDVLAGDTQYF. The CDR3 nucleotides are TGTGCCACCAGTGACGTGTTAGCGGGAGATACGCAGTATTTT.

This chain links TRBV7-8 with TRBJ1-1, with 7 bases aligning to TRBD1. V gave up 5 bases and J gave up 4 bases; unmatched junction bases: 13. The germline V gene has CDR1 SGHVS and CDR2 FQNEAQ. The CDR3 consists of 16 residues. The CDR3 here is CASSHEGGRLGTEAFF. The CDR3 nucleotides read TGTGCCAGCAGCCACGAAGGGGGCAGGTTGGGCACTGAAGCTTTCTTT.

V and J are TRBV18 and TRBJ2-7; D ambiguous. Germline V CDR1 and CDR2: KGHSH, LQKENI. With 2 bases removed from V and 6 bases from J, the gap between germline ends came to 8 bases. The CDR3 is 12 amino acids. CDR3 DNA sequence: TGTGCCAGCTCACCAGAGCAGGTCGAGCAGTACTTC. It yields the protein CASSPEQVEQYF.

This chain joins TRBV24-1 and TRBJ1-1; unclear D gene. Germline V lookup: CDR1 KGHDR, CDR2 SFDVKD. This CDR3 region has 13 residues. V was pared by 10 bases and J by 7 bases, with 18 bases between. CDR3 sequence (DNA): TGTGCCACACAGCCCCCGGGGTCCAGTGAAGCTTTCTTT. Translation gives CATQPPGSSEAFF.

CDR3 bases: TGTGCCTGGAGTGTAATCAGGGCTAATGAAAAACTGTTTTTT. It is translated as CAWSVIRANEKLFF. The V and J genes are TRBV30 and TRBJ1-4; the D gene is possibly TRBD1 (5 bases). This CDR3 region has 14 residues. Trimming took off 0 bases at V and 3 bases at J, with 8 bases between the two ends. The germline V gene encodes CDR1 GTSNPN and CDR2 SVGIG (reference sequence).

The chain joins TRBV27 to TRBJ2-1, with 10 bases lining up with TRBD2. This CDR3 is 15 amino acids long. Germline V gene lookup returns CDR1 MNHEY and CDR2 SMNVEV (reference sequence). The junction had 6 bases not matched to a gene; V was cut back by 6 bases and J by 4 bases. The CDR3 DNA follows: TGTGCCAGCAGAATGGGGACTAGCGCATACAATGAGCAGTTCTTC. Protein: CASRMGTSAYNEQFF.

The V and J genes are TRBV7-3 and TRBJ2-7, with D tentatively TRBD1 (6 bases). The CDR3 has 12 amino acids. Germline V gene lookup returns CDR1 SGHTA and CDR2 FQGTGA. Trimming removed 1 base from V and 6 bases from J, with 7 bases in between. CDR3: CASSLRGGEQYF. The CDR3 region has the DNA TGTGCCAGCAGCTTAAGAGGGGGCGAGCAGTACTTC.

CDR3 bases: TGTGCCAGTAGTATAAGGTCACAGGGGGCGGGCAGCTCCTACGAGCAGTACTTC. It is translated as CASSIRSQGAGSSYEQYF. The rearrangement links TRBV19 to TRBJ2-7; 9 bases line up with TRBD1. Germline values: CDR1 LNHDA, CDR2 SQIVND (reference sequence). V shed 2 bases, J shed 0 bases, and the junction held 11 bases outside the gene matches. CDR3 length equals 18 residues.